This TCR beta chain emerged from a study of siplizumab effects on memory and regulatory T cells (dated by TCRdb to the late 2010s). Notes on the research overall: The study examined how the anti-CD2 antibody siplizumab affects alloreactive T-cell subsets in allogeneic mixed lymphocyte reactions built from human PBMCs. Study-level results and caveats: A naive or memory phenotype could not be assigned to roughly 75-95% of proliferating CD4+ or CD8+ clones. Compared with memory T cells, unstimulated naive T cells appeared more diverse, and naive cells seemed to make a substantial contribution to the alloresponse. Whether proliferating Tregs from siplizumab cultures actually had suppressive function was not functionally confirmed. Among mappable alloreactive CD4+ clones, the Treg-derived fraction averaged around 70% with siplizumab versus 25% to 30% in control reactions. Siplizumab significantly lowered the cumulative frequency of alloreactive sequences that could be traced to unstimulated CD4+ memory T cells. Because sequences at frequencies below about 10^-5 were poorly captured, only a minor fraction of alloreactive clones could be mapped back to unstimulated subsets.

This clone has just one count. Its antigen specificity is not known. No base-level quality is on record; no much larger clone is a single base apart. The germline V gene (reference sequence) sets CDR1 to GTSNPN and CDR2 to SVGIG. The junction carries 15 bases between V and J, which are trimmed by 3 bases and 7 bases respectively. Including the terminal cysteine and phenylalanine, the CDR3 comprises 13 residues. Of all the DNA, just the CDR3 is kept, 39 bases in frame from base 1. Receptor amplification or capture employed the immunoSEQ multiplex PCR assay. Some 100,000 TCR templates per sample were assayed by the deep sequencing platform. Genomic DNA extracted from sorted T cells was used for TCRbeta CDR3 sequencing. The original methods were these. The R programming language was used for clonal analysis of the TCRbeta CDR3 data. Unstimulated samples were compared with post-reaction CFSE-low samples to define alloreactive CD4+ and CD8+ clones. Regulatory or non-regulatory origin of alloreactive CD4+ clones was assigned by matching sequences to the sorted unstimulated Treg and non-Treg repertoires. TCRdb mirrors the immuneACCESS table, restricted to in-frame sequences. Some clones are absent from its copies; in checked studies, under half trace to an unresolved V gene, and the reason for the others is unknown. V, J and clone size were drawn from that table, and D and trimming were deduced from the DNA. This sample lists 70,000 to 95,000 clones; over 80% were detected once. Roughly 15% of the sample goes to the ten largest clones.

TCRbeta CDR3 sequencing was performed on sorted unstimulated T cells and on proliferating T cells recovered from mixed lymphocyte reactions. Fresh whole blood from around 11 HLA-typed healthy donors was used to isolate PBMCs. The chain is made from TRBV30 and TRBJ1-2, and possibly TRBD1, on 5 matching bases. The material sequenced was CD4+ T cells sorted from blood. The receptor was derived from a human donor in good health. In nucleotide form, the sequence is TGTGCCTGGAGCTTGAAGCAGGGTCTTGGCTACACCTTC. It translates as CAWSLKQGLGYTF.